Listed below are T cell receptor beta chains from one sample, sequenced in a study of cytomegalovirus exposure and HLA in healthy donors. Data came from immunoSEQ multiplex PCR; TCRdb stores just in-frame clones and leaves some out. The sample consists of about 160,000 clones, about 80% of them appearing once. Source material: PBMCs. Source of these receptors: a woman aged 45 to 65 in good health and CMV-seropositive. The CDR3 runs from the conserved cysteine through the conserved F or W. The order of the fields is V gene, J gene, CDR3 length, clone size, D gene, CDR3 protein, CDR3 DNA. A D gene is named only where the DNA matches it firmly. The size of a clone is reported for some rows only, either as once, few or many, or as a class for expanded clones.

>TRBV4-3|TRBJ1-2|15|NA|NA
CASSQGKSGLWVYTF
TGCGCCAGCAGCCAAGGGAAAAGCGGCCTATGGGTCTACACCTTC
>TRBV7-9|TRBJ2-7|12|NA|NA
CSSSLAIAEQYF
TGTTCCAGCAGCTTAGCGATAGCCGAGCAGTACTTC
>TRBV5-4|TRBJ2-1|15|NA|NA
CASGRAGGPFREQFF
TGTGCCAGCGGGAGGGCAGGGGGCCCGTTCAGAGAGCAGTTCTTC
>TRBV7-9|TRBJ1-5|15|NA|NA
CASSLGSGSNQPQHF
TGTGCCAGCAGCTTAGGTAGCGGGAGCAATCAGCCCCAGCATTTT
>TRBV27|TRBJ1-5|13|NA|NA
CASSWLSGQPQHF
TGTGCCAGCAGTTGGTTATCGGGGCAGCCCCAGCATTTT
>TRBV6-6|TRBJ1-2|15|NA|TRBD1
CASSYGIGRGDGYTF
TGTGCCAGCAGTTACGGGATAGGCAGGGGGGATGGCTACACCTTC
>TRBV7-9|TRBJ1-1|13|NA|NA
CASSPGRNTEAFF
TGTGCCAGCAGCCCCGGTAGGAACACTGAAGCTTTCTTT
>TRBV9|TRBJ1-6|15|NA|TRBD1
CASSVGAGGGSPLHF
TGTGCCAGCAGCGTAGGGGCAGGGGGTGGATCACCCCTCCACTTT
>TRBV6-5|TRBJ2-2|14|NA|NA
CASSYTLASGELFF
TGTGCCAGCAGTTACACACTAGCATCCGGGGAGCTGTTTTTT
>TRBV19|TRBJ2-3|11|few|NA
CASNARDTQYF
TGTGCCAGTAACGCGCGGGATACGCAGTATTTT
>TRBV6-1|TRBJ1-6|15|NA|NA
CASSEDRRANSPLHF
TGTGCCAGCAGTGAAGACCGCAGGGCTAATTCACCCCTCCACTTT
>TRBV27|TRBJ2-7|15|NA|NA
CASRPPRVNSYEQYF
TGTGCCAGCAGACCCCCCAGAGTTAACAGCTACGAGCAGTACTTC
>TRBV14|TRBJ1-2|15|NA|NA
CASSPLQQGGYGYTF
TGTGCCAGCAGCCCCCTTCAACAGGGTGGGTATGGCTACACCTTC
>TRBV28|TRBJ1-1|15|NA|TRBD1
CASSLYGQGNTEAFF
TGTGCCAGCAGTTTATACGGACAGGGCAACACTGAAGCTTTCTTT
>TRBV9|TRBJ1-4|15|NA|NA
CASSSTPGAAEKLFF
TGTGCCAGCAGCTCCACCCCGGGTGCGGCCGAAAAACTGTTTTTT
>TRBV28|TRBJ2-2|15|NA|TRBD1
CASSSGTAYTGELFF
TGTGCCAGCAGTTCCGGGACAGCCTACACCGGGGAGCTGTTTTTT